One sample yielded the 30 T cell receptor beta chains listed below, sequenced in a study of Ad26.COV2.S vaccination and SARS-CoV-2 variants. Treatment: around 19 received Ad26.COV2.S at low or high dose, single or two shots; several received placebo; per-sample allocation not given. On day 63 after the first injection, vaccine and placebo recipients gave samples. Measured with immunoSEQ multiplex PCR; TCRdb has only the in-frame clones, and not every one. The sample lists around 400,000 clones, about nine tenths occurring once. This sample comprised peripheral blood, obtained in a trial of Ad26.COV2.S vaccine versus placebo. Source of these receptors: a person aged 18 to 59 who received the Ad26.COV2.S COVID-19 vaccine or a placebo.

The V call is TRBV13, the J call TRBJ2-7; D possibly corresponds to TRBD2 (5 bases). This CDR3 comprises 14 residues. Trimming left V 2 bases short and J 2 bases short, with 10 bases between. The germline V gene encodes CDR1 PRHDT and CDR2 FYEKMQ (reference sequence). As DNA, the CDR3 is TGTGCCAGCAGCTTATCTAGCACCACCTACGAGCAGTACTTC. Its translation: CASSLSSTTYEQYF. Full variable domain (outside the CDR3, taken from reference TRBV13 and TRBJ2-7): AAGVIQSPRHLIKEKRETATLKCYPIPRHDTVYWYQQGPGQDPQFLISFYEKMQSDKGSIPDRFSAQQFSDYHSELNMSSLELGDSALYFCASSLSSTTYEQYFGPGTRLTVT.

The V call is TRBV5-6, the J call TRBJ1-1, with D uncertain. The CDR3 length is 14 residues. The V gene lost 6 bases and the J gene lost 1 base, with 13 bases spanning the gap. Per the germline V gene, CDR1 is SGHDT and CDR2 is YYEEEE. CDR3 in DNA: TGTGCCAGCACCTGGAAATGGGGGAACACTGAAGCTTTCTTT. It is translated as CASTWKWGNTEAFF.

The rearrangement joins TRBV18 to TRBJ1-1; D not certain. The CDR3 loop spans 18 amino acids. Trimming removed 3 bases at V and 1 base at J, with 21 bases between. The germline gives CDR1 KGHSH, CDR2 LQKENI. The CDR3 spells CASSPGRERENSNTEAFF. CDR3 bases: TGTGCCAGCTCACCGGGTCGGGAGAGGGAAAACTCGAACACTGAAGCTTTCTTT.

V gene TRBV11-2 combines with J gene TRBJ1-1, with a possible D match to TRBD1 (5 bases). V lost 3 bases to trimming and J lost 1 base, with 9 bases between them. The CDR3 is 14 residues long. Germline CDR1 and CDR2: SGHAT and FQNNGV. The CDR3 here is CASSFTGRNTEAFF. The CDR3 bases are TGTGCCAGCAGCTTTACAGGAAGGAACACTGAAGCTTTCTTT.

This chain links TRBV7-8 with TRBJ2-2; a weak D match, TRBD1 (6 bases). Germline V gene lookup returns CDR1 SGHVS and CDR2 FQNEAQ. Between the trimmed V and J ends, which lost 5 bases and 1 base, there was a span of 8 bases. The CDR3 runs to 14 residues. CDR3 bases: TGTGCCAGCAGCACGGGACAGAACACCGGGGAGCTGTTTTTT. Amino acid sequence: CASSTGQNTGELFF.

The V and J genes are TRBV27 and TRBJ2-3; 10 positions agree with TRBD2. Trimming cost V 7 bases and J 0 bases; bases outside gene matches: 10. Per the germline V gene, CDR1 is MNHEY and CDR2 is SMNVEV (reference sequence). This CDR3 spans 17 amino acids. The CDR3 sequence: CASTPAGLAESTDTQYF. The CDR3 DNA reads TGTGCCAGCACCCCCGCAGGACTAGCGGAAAGCACAGATACGCAGTATTTT.

The chain combines TRBV9 with TRBJ2-3; 7 bases are a match to TRBD2. Germline V gene lookup returns CDR1 SGDLS and CDR2 YYNGEE. The CDR3 contains 15 residues. V gave up 0 bases and J gave up 4 bases; unmatched junction bases: 5. The CDR3 DNA follows: TGTGCCAGCAGCGTAGGGGCGGGAGTCCCAGATACGCAGTATTTT. Translation gives CASSVGAGVPDTQYF.

The rearrangement links TRBV4-2 to TRBJ2-2; D is unresolved. Trimming left V 5 bases short and J 10 bases short, with 11 bases between. Germline V gene lookup returns CDR1 LGHNA and CDR2 YNFKEQ. The length of the CDR3 is 12 residues. CDR3 DNA: TGTGCCAGCAGCACCTCCGTTGAGGAGCTGTTTTTT. This translates into CASSTSVEELFF.

V and J are TRBV11-3 and TRBJ2-7; 9 bases align to TRBD1. This CDR3 spans 15 amino acids. The junction had 8 bases not matched to a gene; V was cut back by 4 bases and J by 4 bases. In germline, CDR1 is SGHNT, CDR2 YENEEA. The CDR3 nucleotides read TGTGCCAGCAGCTCCTATACGGGACAGGGATACGAGCAGTACTTC. Encoded protein: CASSSYTGQGYEQYF.

The J gene is TRBJ1-6, the V gene TRBV3-1 (or the pseudogene TRBV3-2); D gene ambiguous. Trimming removed 1 base from V and 12 bases from J, with 13 bases in between. Germline CDR1 reads LGHDT; CDR2 reads YNNKEL (reference sequence). The CDR3 sequence is 14 residues long. The CDR3: CASSQALREIPLHF. Here the CDR3 DNA reads TGTGCCAGCAGCCAAGCATTGCGGGAGATACCCCTCCACTTT.

V is TRBV27 and J is TRBJ1-1; D is unclear. V lost 4 bases and J 6 bases, leaving 12 bases between the germline ends. This CDR3 spans 13 amino acids. Germline V lookup: CDR1 MNHEY, CDR2 SMNVEV (reference sequence). CDR3 region: CASSSPGVAEAFF. The CDR3 DNA follows: TGTGCCAGCAGTTCACCGGGTGTGGCTGAAGCTTTCTTT.

This clone was picked up one time. The gene calls are TRBV4-2 and TRBJ2-6; no clear D. Trimming removed 2 bases at V and 0 bases at J, with 14 bases between. This CDR3 has 18 residues. In germline, CDR1 is LGHNA, CDR2 YNFKEQ. CDR3 nucleotides: TGTGCCAGCAGCCAAAAGGATGAAACCAGCTCTGGGGCCAACGTCCTGACTTTC. Protein product: CASSQKDETSSGANVLTF.

The V gene is TRBV12-3 or TRBV12-4, the J gene TRBJ1-1; no clear D. Trimming took off 0 bases at V and 10 bases at J, with 6 bases between the two ends. This CDR3 spans 11 amino acids. CDR3 amino acids: CASSLAARAFF. Written as DNA, the CDR3 is TGTGCCAGCAGTTTAGCGGCTAGAGCTTTCTTT.

This rearrangement joins TRBV7-3 to TRBJ2-1; 8 bases are shared with TRBD1. This CDR3 region has 14 residues. The J segment lost 8 bases and the V segment lost 5 bases, leaving 8 bases of the junction unmatched. Germline CDR1 SGHTA, CDR2 FQGTGA. The CDR3 spells CASSQGAASDEQFF. CDR3 nucleotide sequence: TGTGCCAGCAGCCAGGGGGCAGCGTCGGATGAGCAGTTCTTC.

The gene calls are TRBV9 and TRBJ2-2, with 7 bases lining up with TRBD1. This CDR3 has 15 amino acids. Germline V gene lookup returns CDR1 SGDLS and CDR2 YYNGEE. The V and J ends lost 3 bases and 3 bases, in that order; junction bases with no gene match: 5. The CDR3 sequence is CASSARDSHTGELFF. Written as DNA, the CDR3 is TGTGCCAGCAGCGCCCGGGACAGCCACACCGGGGAGCTGTTTTTT.

This chain links TRBV30 with TRBJ1-2, with no clear D. Germline CDR1 and CDR2: GTSNPN and SVGIG (reference sequence). With 3 bases removed from V and 8 bases from J, the gap between germline ends came to 10 bases. The CDR3 contains 11 residues. The CDR3 bases are TGTGCCTGGAGCGACATTGGAGGCTACACCTTC. This gives the protein CAWSDIGGYTF.

DNA for the CDR3: TGTGCCAGCAGCATCCGGACTAGCGGGAGGGACGAGCAGTACTTC. Translation gives CASSIRTSGRDEQYF. The V and J genes are TRBV5-4 and TRBJ2-7; 15 nucleotides match TRBD2. J gave up 5 bases and V 4 bases, and 4 bases lay outside the gene matches. The CDR3 spans 15 residues. CDR1 and CDR2 from the germline V gene are SGHNT and YYREEE (reference sequence).

V usage is TRBV5-8 and J usage is TRBJ2-1; the match to TRBD2 covers 14 bases. Germline CDR1 SGHTS, CDR2 YDEGEE. This CDR3 comprises 19 residues. Trimming removed 4 bases from V and 0 bases from J; junction bases left unmatched: 9. The CDR3 is CASSASGLAGGSSYNEQFF. CDR3 nucleotide sequence: TGTGCCAGCAGCGCGAGCGGACTAGCGGGAGGCAGCTCCTACAATGAGCAGTTCTTC.

The chain links TRBV5-5 to TRBJ2-7; D perhaps matches TRBD2 (5 bases). The V end was cut by 0 bases, the J end by 3 bases, with 13 bases between. The CDR3 loop spans 15 amino acids. Germline CDR1 is SGHKS and CDR2 is YYEKEE (reference sequence). DNA of the CDR3: TGTGCCAGCAGCTTGGAGTACGAGGGCCTCTACGAGCAGTACTTC. The encoded protein is CASSLEYEGLYEQYF.

This chain joins TRBV30 and TRBJ2-5; a possible D gene is TRBD2 (5 bases). V was clipped by 2 bases and J by 4 bases, with 8 bases between them. The CDR3 sequence is 12 residues long. Germline V gene data show CDR1 as GTSNPN and CDR2 as SVGIG (reference sequence). The CDR3 sequence: CAWSPAGETQYF. The CDR3 nucleotides read TGTGCCTGGAGTCCCGCGGGAGAGACCCAGTACTTC.

J is TRBJ1-2 and V is TRBV7-9; TRBD1 is a possible D gene (5 bases). V was shortened by 2 bases and J by 8 bases, with 12 bases between the two germline ends. Germline assignment: CDR1 SEHNR and CDR2 FQNEAQ (reference sequence). This CDR3 has 13 residues. CDR3 region: CASSLSSGDGYTF. CDR3 nucleotides: TGTGCCAGCAGCTTAAGTTCTGGGGACGGCTACACCTTC.

The rearrangement links TRBV18 to TRBJ2-5; perhaps TRBD2 as D (6 bases). Germline V CDR1 and CDR2: KGHSH, LQKENI. The V end was cut by 5 bases, the J end by 3 bases, with 13 bases between. The CDR3 consists of 14 residues. The chain's CDR3 is CASSILSGEETQYF. As DNA, the CDR3 is TGTGCCAGCTCAATCCTTAGCGGAGAAGAGACCCAGTACTTC. Based on the CDR3 plus reference TRBV18 and TRBJ2-5, the full variable domain is NAGVMQNPRHLVRRRGQEARLRCSPMKGHSHVYWYRQLPEEGLKFMVYLQKENIIDESGMPKERFSAEFPKEGPSILRIQQVVRGDSAAYFCASSILSGEETQYFGPGTRLLVL.

The rearrangement uses TRBV2 and TRBJ1-3, with D perhaps TRBD1 (5 bases). Germline lookup yields CDR1 SNHLY and CDR2 FYNNEI. V gave up 6 bases and J gave up 4 bases, with 10 bases separating them. The CDR3 is 13 residues long. CDR3 DNA: TGTGCCAGCAGGCTAGGGGTCGGAAACACCATATATTTT. Amino acid sequence: CASRLGVGNTIYF.

The chain uses TRBV19 and TRBJ2-3; 9 bases fit TRBD1. This CDR3 comprises 17 residues. CDR1 and CDR2 from the germline V gene are LNHDA and SQIVND (reference sequence). Trimming took 6 bases from V and 0 from J; bases not matched to a gene: 10. The CDR3 sequence is CASSLNPGTGSTDTQYF. As DNA, the CDR3 is TGTGCCAGTAGCCTTAACCCCGGGACAGGGAGCACAGATACGCAGTATTTT.

The chain combines TRBV5-1 with TRBJ2-1, with D tentatively TRBD1 (6 bases). Germline assignment: CDR1 SGHRS and CDR2 YFSETQ. V lost 2 bases, J lost 5 bases, and 8 bases lay in between. CDR3 length: 13 amino acids. The CDR3 is CASSLGTNNEQFF. In DNA form, the CDR3 reads TGCGCCAGCAGCTTAGGGACAAACAATGAGCAGTTCTTC.

The rearrangement uses TRBV5-1 and TRBJ2-1; 13 nucleotides agree with TRBD2. V lost 6 bases and J lost 7; bases outside the gene matches: 10. The CDR3 covers 16 residues. CDR1 and CDR2 (germline): SGHRS, YFSETQ. The DNA of the CDR3 is TGCGCCAGCACCATACTAGCGGGAGGGCCATTAAATGAGCAGTTCTTC. Translation gives CASTILAGGPLNEQFF.

CDR3 sequence: CATSVQGAYEQYF. CDR3 nucleotide sequence: TGTGCCACCAGCGTCCAGGGGGCCTACGAGCAGTACTTC. The chain combines TRBV15 with TRBJ2-7, with TRBD1 matching over 7 bases. Germline CDR1 LNHNV, CDR2 YYDKDF (reference sequence). This CDR3 has 13 amino acids. V lost 5 bases, J lost 2 bases, and 3 bases stayed unmatched. Filled out from reference TRBV15 and TRBJ2-7, the complete variable domain reads DAMVIQNPRYQVTQFGKPVTLSCSQTLNHNVMYWYQQKSSQAPKLLFHYYDKDFNNEADTPDNFQSRRPNTSFCFLDIRSPGLGDTAMYLCATSVQGAYEQYFGPGTRLTVT.

V usage is TRBV7-9 and J usage is TRBJ2-1, with 7 bases fitting TRBD2. V lost 2 bases to trimming and J lost 0 bases; unmatched junction nucleotides: 1. The V gene's germline CDR1 is SEHNR and CDR2 FQNEAQ (reference sequence). The CDR3 sequence is 15 residues long. CDR3 in amino acids: CASSLTSASYNEQFF. CDR3 in DNA: TGTGCCAGCAGCTTAACTAGCGCCTCCTACAATGAGCAGTTCTTC.

CDR3: CASSGWDRGKDTQYF. The DNA of the CDR3 is TGTGCCAGCAGCGGCTGGGACAGGGGGAAAGATACGCAGTATTTT. The chain joins TRBV5-8 to TRBJ2-3; 11 positions agree with TRBD1. This CDR3 is 15 amino acids long. The germline V gene has CDR1 SGHTS and CDR2 YDEGEE. The V gene end was trimmed by 4 bases and the J gene end by 5 bases; junction bases not matched to a gene: 6.

The chain uses TRBV6-5 and TRBJ2-6; D is unresolved. CDR1 is MNHEY, CDR2 SVGAGI, per germline. This CDR3 spans 15 amino acids. The V end was cut by 4 bases, the J end by 1 base, with 8 bases between. The CDR3 protein is CASSSKGSGANVLTF. The DNA for the CDR3 is TGTGCCAGCAGTTCTAAGGGATCTGGGGCCAACGTCCTGACTTTC.